The present T cell receptor beta chain was sequenced within a study of T cell clonality in common variable immunodeficiency. The germline V gene has CDR1 SEHNR and CDR2 FQNEAQ (reference sequence). V was clipped by 1 base and J by 1 base, with 7 bases between them. The CDR3 covers 14 residues. The repertoire was sequenced with immunoSEQ multiplex PCR; TCRdb's copy has only in-frame clones and lacks some. Reported are approximately 37,000 clones, none seen only once; the ten largest carry roughly 8.9%. The sample holds a few counts of this clone. Its antigen is undetermined. The read comes to an end 3 residues before the CDR3 does, leaving the germline J gene to fill in the end. Study conclusions and caveats: CVID subjects had higher TCRbeta clonality than healthy controls, most marked in about a third.

The sequence was obtained from a person aged 18-70 years in good health. Specimen: peripheral blood mononuclear cells. This sequence joins TRBV7-9 and TRBJ1-1, with a tentative D call TRBD1 (6 bases). The CDR3 sequence: CASSLVRGNTEAFF. CDR3 bases read: TGTGCCAGCAGCTTAGTCAGGGGGAACACTGAA.